One sample yielded the 10 T cell receptor beta chains listed below, sequenced in a study of T-cell reconstitution after alpha-beta-depleted transplantation in children. Unique molecular identifiers were used in preparing the TCRbeta library. Each CDR3 protein gets one entry after TCRdb re-called the PCR reads with MiXCR. The sample carries 600,000 to 700,000 distinct CDR3 sequences, around 13% recorded once. The sequencing here drew on PBMCs, taken before TCRalphabeta/CD19-depleted stem cell transplant. These receptors came from a girl between 2 and 10 years old with congenital amegakaryocytic thrombocytopenia, due to receive a stem cell transplant.

The table lists this clonotype with a few counts. The chain employs TRBV7-2 and TRBJ2-7; no firm D call. The CDR3 covers 12 residues. From germline, CDR1 is SGHTA and CDR2 FQGNSA. Trimming stripped 5 bases from V and 5 bases from J, with 10 bases between. The CDR3 bases are TGTGCCAGCAGCCCCCCCCTGAACGAGCAGTACTTC. It encodes CASSPPLNEQYF.

This clonotype was counted at least ten times. The V call is TRBV5-1, the J call TRBJ1-1; D is ambiguous. Trimming left V 9 bases short and J 5 bases short, with 17 bases between. This CDR3 spans 13 amino acids. Germline CDR1 SGHRS, CDR2 YFSETQ. CDR3 sequence reads: CATSLEGSTEAFF. The DNA of the CDR3 is TGCGCCACCTCGTTGGAGGGATCGACTGAAGCTTTCTTT.

This clonotype was seen a handful of times. The genes are TRBV15 and TRBJ2-1, with a possible D match to TRBD1 (5 bases). This CDR3 is built from 19 residues. Germline-derived CDR1 and CDR2 are LNHNV and YYDKDF (reference sequence). Trimming took 0 bases from V and 3 from J, leaving 21 bases between them. CDR3 sequence reads: CATSRDYVRLERGYNEQFF. The CDR3 region has the DNA TGTGCCACCAGCAGAGATTATGTCCGCTTAGAAAGGGGCTACAATGAGCAGTTCTTC. Together with reference TRBV15 and TRBJ2-1, the CDR3 gives the full variable domain: DAMVIQNPRYQVTQFGKPVTLSCSQTLNHNVMYWYQQKSSQAPKLLFHYYDKDFNNEADTPDNFQSRRPNTSFCFLDIRSPGLGDTAMYLCATSRDYVRLERGYNEQFFGPGTRLTVL.

This clonotype was observed many times. The rearrangement joins TRBV7-8 to TRBJ2-7; no clear D gene. CDR3 size: 14 residues. CDR1 is SGHVS and CDR2 is FQNEAQ in the germline V gene. Trimming cost V 1 base and J 0 bases, with 7 bases left between them. The chain's CDR3 is CASSLGLFSYEQYF. CDR3 DNA sequence: TGTGCCAGCAGCTTAGGGCTCTTCTCCTACGAGCAGTACTTC.

This clonotype was observed once. This rearrangement joins TRBV7-6 to TRBJ2-1; D is possibly TRBD1 (5 bases). Looked up from germline, CDR1 is SGHVS and CDR2 is FNYEAQ. Trimming pared 1 base from V and 5 bases from J, leaving 9 bases between. The CDR3 loop spans 14 amino acids. This CDR3 reads CASSLVTVNNEQFF. In DNA, the CDR3 is TGTGCCAGCAGCTTAGTGACAGTAAACAATGAGCAGTTCTTC.

The J gene is TRBJ2-5, the V gene TRBV20-1, with TRBD2 as a possible D gene (6 bases). CDR3 length: 13 amino acids. Germline V gene sequence: CDR1 DFQATT, CDR2 SNEGSKA (reference sequence). V lost 2 bases and J 9 bases, leaving 16 bases between the germline ends. The CDR3 here is CSARPPTRRAQYF. Here the CDR3 DNA reads TGCAGTGCTAGACCCCCGACTAGAAGGGCCCAGTACTTC.

This clonotype was detected once. With a much larger clone just one base away, this may be a read error. The gene calls are TRBV20-1 and TRBJ1-2, with D perhaps TRBD1 (6 bases). The CDR3 sequence is 14 residues long. Germline lookup yields CDR1 DFQATT and CDR2 SNEGSKA (reference sequence). The chain's CDR3 is CSARVPRSGDGDTF. The DNA of the CDR3 is TGCAGTGCTAGAGTCCCCCGGTCAGGGGATGGCGACACCTTC.

This clonotype was recorded at least ten times. The chain carries TRBV20-1 and TRBJ2-1, with 11 bases lining up with TRBD2. V lost 1 base and J lost 6; bases outside the gene matches: 5. CDR1 DFQATT and CDR2 SNEGSKA come from the germline V gene (reference sequence). The CDR3 has 15 residues. The CDR3 reads CSARARLAGSNEQFF. DNA for the CDR3: TGCAGTGCTAGAGCACGACTAGCGGGAAGCAATGAGCAGTTCTTC.

There are a few counts of this clonotype. The rearrangement uses TRBV12-3 or TRBV12-4 and TRBJ2-1; TRBD2 might be the D (6 bases). V was shortened by 3 bases and J by 10 bases, with 16 bases between the two germline ends. This CDR3 spans 14 amino acids. CDR3 protein: CASSFGGGVGEQFF. The CDR3 nucleotides are TGTGCCAGCAGTTTTGGCGGAGGGGTGGGGGAGCAGTTCTTC.

This clonotype was seen only a few times. V and J are TRBV5-1 and TRBJ2-2; 13 positions match TRBD2. The ends lost 0 bases at V and 4 bases at J; junction bases unmatched: 9. Germline CDR1 is SGHRS and CDR2 is YFSETQ. CDR3 length equals 19 residues. CDR3 region: CASSLDPTSGRAGTGELFF. CDR3 DNA sequence: TGCGCCAGCAGCTTGGACCCCACTAGCGGGAGGGCCGGCACCGGGGAGCTGTTTTTT.